The present T cell receptor (beta chain) was sequenced within a study of CD8+CD57+ T cells in acquired aplastic anemia listed by TCRdb under 2018. Background for the entire study: On average, sorted CD4+ and CD8+ cells yielded approximately 3 ug of extracted DNA, with a range of about 0.19 to 30 ug. A CD8+CD57+ expansion meant a frequency higher than the mean frequency seen in healthy subjects. Results the study describes overall, beyond this receptor: CD8+ Simpson's diversity did not differ significantly between patients and healthy controls (P=0.060). Although twenty-nine CD8+ CDR3 sequences were shared by patients and controls, these sequences appeared highly expressed in patients and within the immunodominant clones of patients.

Flow cytometry had shown CD8+CD57+ cell expansion in the patients selected for sequencing. Severe acquired aplastic anemia was diagnosed in all patients according to International Study of Aplastic Anemia and Agranulocytosis and Camitta criteria. No therapy had been received by the patients at the time of blood sampling. In this study, sorted CD4+ and CD8+ T cells from the blood of healthy subjects and of severe aplastic anemia patients had their TCR repertoires deep-sequenced. In the USA, patient enrollment took place under clinicaltrials.gov protocols 00001620, 01623167, 00001397, 00071045, 00081523 and 00961064. Ficoll-Paque density gradient centrifugation was used to isolate peripheral blood mononuclear cells. Before DNA was extracted, CD4+ and CD8+ T cells were sorted using either FACS or magnetic beads. TCR beta VDJ combination and CDR3 sequence profiling used genomic DNA as the template. TCR repertoire sequencing was run on an Illumina HiSeq 2000. The authors' analysis ran thus. TRBV/TRBJ rearrangement plots, CDR3 size and DJ length profiles, and Simpson's diversity index were used to evaluate the repertoires. The immunodominant clone was defined as the most abundant DNA sequence in deep sequencing data. CDR3 amino acid sequences were checked for sharing across subjects and were also compared against the VDJdb database and published repertoires. TCRdb reran the public reads through fastp at Q25 and MiXCR, keeping productive beta chains. For every CDR3 protein sequence, its rows merge into one entry that carries the most common genes and DNA. These V and J calls rely on TCRdb rather than the paper's analysis. In all, the sample holds roughly 220,000 distinct CDR3 sequences, and 65% of those were seen once. In total, the top ten clones hold roughly 62% of the sample.

In the germline V gene (reference sequence), CDR1 corresponds to LNHNV and CDR2 to YYDKDF. Spanning cysteine to phenylalanine, the CDR3 consists of 13 amino acids. CDR3 DNA is the only sequence kept; it has 39 bases, read in frame from the first base. The junction shows trimming of 9 bases on V and 1 base on J, plus 13 bases between the germline ends. Turning to this clonotype: Its antigen remains unidentified. Nothing much larger sits one base from this clone, and base qualities are not available.

The sequencing input was sorted CD4+, CD8+, or CD8+CD57+ T cells (not recorded which) from PBMCs. The sequence is built from TRBV15 and TRBJ2-7; the D gene is perhaps TRBD2, from 6 matching bases. This receptor was identified in a human donor with aplastic anemia. The CDR3 protein sequence reads: CATSPGVSYEQYF. In nucleotides, the sequence is TGTGCCACGAGTCCGGGGGTATCCTACGAGCAGTACTTC.